The 8 T cell receptor beta chains below come from one sample, sequenced in a study of human T cells and chemical hapten exposure. Indicated time point: pre-sensitization, week 0. The treatment is: therapeutic diphenylcyclopropenone sensitization with weekly scalp DPC. One entry per CDR3 protein results from TCRdb running MiXCR on the RACE reads. The table includes about 180,000 distinct CDR3 sequences, under 35% detected once. The source was whole blood, collected in connection with sensitization to the hapten diphenylcyclopropenone (DPC). All receptors derive from a woman between 25 and 40 years old with alopecia areata. Some clones in this sample may be carry-over from other donors' samples.

This clonotype has a handful of counts. This rearrangement joins TRBV2 to TRBJ1-5; the D gene is possibly TRBD1 (6 bases). This CDR3 comprises 16 residues. Germline V gives CDR1 SNHLY, CDR2 FYNNEI. V lost 3 bases, J lost 6 bases, and 18 bases lay in between. CDR3: CASSDRRQGLGQPQHF. The DNA for the CDR3 is TGTGCCAGCAGTGATCGTCGGCAGGGGCTGGGTCAGCCCCAGCATTTT.

The rearrangement links TRBV5-6 to TRBJ1-2; the match to TRBD1 covers 7 bases. V lost 4 bases to trimming and J lost 2 bases; unmatched junction nucleotides: 8. From germline, CDR1 is SGHDT and CDR2 YYEEEE. This CDR3 comprises 15 residues. The CDR3 reads CASSAETGPNYGYTF. For the CDR3, the DNA is TGTGCCAGCAGCGCCGAGACAGGGCCAAACTATGGCTACACCTTC.

This clonotype appeared once. This chain joins TRBV5-1 and TRBJ2-1; D is perhaps TRBD1 (5 bases). V was trimmed by 3 bases and J by 10 bases, leaving 14 bases between them. The CDR3 totals 13 residues. In germline, CDR1 is SGHRS, CDR2 YFSETQ. The CDR3 here is CASSSDSLGEQFF. The DNA of the CDR3 is TGCGCCAGCAGCTCAGACAGCCTTGGAGAGCAGTTCTTC.

This chain links TRBV27 with TRBJ2-2; weak D call: TRBD2 (6 bases). The CDR3 length is 14 residues. V lost 6 bases and J 6 bases, leaving 14 bases between the germline ends. Germline V lookup: CDR1 MNHEY, CDR2 SMNVEV (reference sequence). As DNA, the CDR3 is TGTGCCAGCAGATACGGGGGTCCGGCCGGGGAGCTGTTTTTT. Its translation is CASRYGGPAGELFF.

J is TRBJ1-1 and V is TRBV3-1; 7 bases map to TRBD1. This CDR3 has 14 residues. CDR1 is LGHDT, CDR2 YNNKEL, per germline (reference sequence). With 1 base clipped from V and 8 bases from J, the junction kept 7 bases outside the gene matches. CDR3 protein: CASSQGGGGAEAFF. The CDR3 DNA follows: TGTGCCAGCAGCCAAGGGGGAGGGGGCGCGGAAGCTTTCTTT.

This clonotype appeared a few times. The rearrangement joins TRBV28 to TRBJ2-7, with D possibly matching TRBD2 (6 bases). In germline, CDR1 is MDHEN, CDR2 SYDVKM. The V and J ends lost 5 bases and 6 bases respectively, with 17 bases between them. The CDR3 has 14 amino acids. CDR3 sequence reads: CASSPSRDLSEQYF. As DNA, the CDR3 is TGTGCCAGCAGTCCCAGCCGGGACTTAAGCGAGCAGTACTTC.

The genes are TRBV7-2 and TRBJ1-5; D not resolved. This CDR3 is built from 13 residues. Trimming stripped 5 bases from V and 6 bases from J, with 11 bases between. Germline values: CDR1 SGHTA, CDR2 FQGNSA. This CDR3 is CASSPRVGQPQHF. Here the CDR3 DNA reads TGTGCCAGCAGCCCTAGGGTGGGTCAGCCCCAGCATTTT.

This clonotype was counted a few times. This chain connects TRBV20-1 to TRBJ2-3; D may be TRBD1 (6 bases). Germline lookup yields CDR1 DFQATT and CDR2 SNEGSKA (reference sequence). CDR3 length equals 15 residues. The V end was cut by 5 bases, the J end by 2 bases, with 17 bases between. The chain's CDR3 is CSAQPTGTYTDTQYF. DNA for the CDR3: TGCAGTGCTCAACCGACAGGAACTTACACAGATACGCAGTATTTT.